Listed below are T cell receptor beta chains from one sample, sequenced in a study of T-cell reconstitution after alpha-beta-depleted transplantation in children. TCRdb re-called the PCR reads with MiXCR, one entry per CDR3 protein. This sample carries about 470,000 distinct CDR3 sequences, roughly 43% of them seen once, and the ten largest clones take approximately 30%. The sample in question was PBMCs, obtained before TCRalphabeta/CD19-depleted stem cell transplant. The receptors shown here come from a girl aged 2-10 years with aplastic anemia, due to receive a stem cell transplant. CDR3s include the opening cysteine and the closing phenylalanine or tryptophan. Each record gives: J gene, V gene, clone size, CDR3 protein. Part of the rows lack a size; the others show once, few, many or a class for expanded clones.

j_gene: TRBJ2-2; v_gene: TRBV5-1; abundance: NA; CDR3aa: CASSLDGPNTGELFF
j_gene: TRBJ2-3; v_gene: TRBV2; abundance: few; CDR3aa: CASSELQELDADTQYF
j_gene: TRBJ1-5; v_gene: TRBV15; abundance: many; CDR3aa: CATSRARQGGRNQPQHF
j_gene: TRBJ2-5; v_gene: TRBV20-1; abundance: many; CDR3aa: CSATDGTGYRETQYF
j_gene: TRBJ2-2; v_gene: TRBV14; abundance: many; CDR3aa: CASSQDLAPTGELFF
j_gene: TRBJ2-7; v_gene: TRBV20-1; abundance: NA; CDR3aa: CSALRGYEQYF
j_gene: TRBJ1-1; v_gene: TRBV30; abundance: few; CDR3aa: CAWSDRGGTEAFF
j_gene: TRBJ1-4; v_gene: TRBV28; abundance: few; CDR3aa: CASISGSGNEKLFF
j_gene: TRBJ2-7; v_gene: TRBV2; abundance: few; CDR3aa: CASSTDRGAYEQYF
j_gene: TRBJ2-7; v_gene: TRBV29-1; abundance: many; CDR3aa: CSGQGAFNGEQYF
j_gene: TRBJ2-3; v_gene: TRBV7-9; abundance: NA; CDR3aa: CAGSGVTHSTDTQYF
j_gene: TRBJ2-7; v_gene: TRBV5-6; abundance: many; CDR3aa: CASSFGPYEQYF
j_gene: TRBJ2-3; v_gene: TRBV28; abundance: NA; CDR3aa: CASRPGTYDTDTQYF
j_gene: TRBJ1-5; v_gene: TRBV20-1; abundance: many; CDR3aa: CSAVLARGSNQPQHF
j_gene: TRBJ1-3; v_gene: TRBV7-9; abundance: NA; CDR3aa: CASSSYRGSGNTIYF
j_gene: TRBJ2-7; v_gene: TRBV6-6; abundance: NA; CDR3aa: CATRTGSSYEQHF
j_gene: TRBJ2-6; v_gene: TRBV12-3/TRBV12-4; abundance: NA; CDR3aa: CASRLGTGLSGANVLTF
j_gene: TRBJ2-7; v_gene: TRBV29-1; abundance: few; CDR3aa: CSVRTGYYEQYF
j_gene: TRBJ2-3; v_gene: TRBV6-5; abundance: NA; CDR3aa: CASGWSTDTQYF
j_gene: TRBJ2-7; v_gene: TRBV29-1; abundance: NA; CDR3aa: CSVEVRGHRGEQYF
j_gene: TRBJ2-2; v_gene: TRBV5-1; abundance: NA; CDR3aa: CASSTGGGSGANTGELFF
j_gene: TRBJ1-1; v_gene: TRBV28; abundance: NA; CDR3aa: CASSSRHPNTEAFF
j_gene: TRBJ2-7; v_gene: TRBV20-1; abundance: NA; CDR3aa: CSATPSYEQYF
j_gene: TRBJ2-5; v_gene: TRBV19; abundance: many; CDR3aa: CASSMGTSSGMETQYF
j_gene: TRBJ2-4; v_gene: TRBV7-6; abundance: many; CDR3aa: CASSPEGGGRGNIQYF
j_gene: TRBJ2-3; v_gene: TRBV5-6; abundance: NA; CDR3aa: CASSPGLPGHTQYF
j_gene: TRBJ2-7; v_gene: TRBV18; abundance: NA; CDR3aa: CASSPSTGGAYEQYF
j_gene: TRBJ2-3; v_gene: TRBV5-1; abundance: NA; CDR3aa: CASSWGTGRADTQYF
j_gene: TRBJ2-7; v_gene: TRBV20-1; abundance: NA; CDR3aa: CSARPGQGGVYEQYF
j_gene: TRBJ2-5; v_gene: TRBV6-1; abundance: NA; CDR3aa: CASSVPGLRQETQYF
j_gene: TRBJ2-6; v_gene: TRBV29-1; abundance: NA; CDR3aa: CSVLNRGTAGANVLTF
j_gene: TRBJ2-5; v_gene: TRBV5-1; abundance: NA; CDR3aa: CASSPGLAGGRQETQYF
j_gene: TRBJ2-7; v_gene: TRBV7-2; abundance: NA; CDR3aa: CASSLVSGLEQYF
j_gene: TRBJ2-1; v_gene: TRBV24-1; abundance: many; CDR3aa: CATELLHGYRFF
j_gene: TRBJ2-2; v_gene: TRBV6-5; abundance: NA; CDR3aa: CASSLRTEYPVGELFF
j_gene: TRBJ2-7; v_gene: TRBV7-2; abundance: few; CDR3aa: CASSLRVLREVYEQYF
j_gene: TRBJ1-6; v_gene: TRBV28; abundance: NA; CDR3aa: CASSLFGAMGRPGNSPLHF
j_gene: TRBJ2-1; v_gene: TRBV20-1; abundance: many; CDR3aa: CSARDLGLALVDEQFF
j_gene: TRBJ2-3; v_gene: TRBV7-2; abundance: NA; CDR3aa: CASRPPGLAVDTQYF
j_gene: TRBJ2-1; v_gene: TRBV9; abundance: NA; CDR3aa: CASSTTGRLNEQFF
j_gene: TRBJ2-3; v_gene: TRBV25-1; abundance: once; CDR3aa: CASRPWGTFSTDTQYF
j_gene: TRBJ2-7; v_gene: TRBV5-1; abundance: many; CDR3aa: CASSTSGGPYEQYF
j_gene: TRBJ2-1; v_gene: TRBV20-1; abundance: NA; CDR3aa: CSAGGVYNEQFF
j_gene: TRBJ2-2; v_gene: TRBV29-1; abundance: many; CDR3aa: CSVVWGGFTGELFF
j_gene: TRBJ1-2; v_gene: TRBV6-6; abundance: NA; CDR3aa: CASGEGHGYTF
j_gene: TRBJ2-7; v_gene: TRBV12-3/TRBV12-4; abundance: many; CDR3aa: CASSKQGYEQYF
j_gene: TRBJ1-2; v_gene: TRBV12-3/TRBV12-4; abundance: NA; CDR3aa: CASSPSGRDYGYTF
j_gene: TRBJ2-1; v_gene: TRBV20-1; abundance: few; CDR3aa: CSARPAGDFYNEQFF
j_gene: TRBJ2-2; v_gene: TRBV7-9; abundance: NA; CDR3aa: CASSLGSGTVSGELFF
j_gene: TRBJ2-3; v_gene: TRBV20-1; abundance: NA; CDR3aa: CSAPLPLGDGGTQYF
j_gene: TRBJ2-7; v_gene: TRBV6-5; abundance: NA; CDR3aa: CASSYSDRVDEQYF
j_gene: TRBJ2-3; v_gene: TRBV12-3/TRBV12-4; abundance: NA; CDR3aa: CASKAGALTDTQYF
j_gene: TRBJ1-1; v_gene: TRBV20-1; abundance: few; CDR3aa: CSATKRGRGVNTEAFF
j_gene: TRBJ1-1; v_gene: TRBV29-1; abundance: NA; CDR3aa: CSVGQRNTEAFF
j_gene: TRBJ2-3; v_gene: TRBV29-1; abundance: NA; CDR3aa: CSGVGTGLADTQYF